This T cell receptor beta chain stems from a study of blood T cell repertoires in COVID-19. Study-level information: Acute and convalescent COVID-19 specimens originated in the United States, Italy and Spain. T cells, B-cell-depleted T cells, or PBMCs supplied cDNA or gDNA.

In the source study's methods: Amplifying reference gene primers gave estimates of nucleated cell counts. Sequenced by immunoSEQ multiplex PCR; TCRdb stores in-frame clones only, minus some. The V and J calls and clone size come from that table; D and trimming were worked out from the DNA. The sample records roughly 200,000 clones, more than 85% being singletons. Sequencing was done on a sample of peripheral blood. This TCR was recovered from a middle-aged man with active or convalescent COVID-19.

The CDR3 sequence: CAISESSGSASTDTQYF. The CDR3 coding sequence is TGTGCCATCAGTGAGTCCTCGGGTTCAGCCAGCACAGATACGCAGTATTTT. The gene calls are TRBV10-3 and TRBJ2-3; D uncertain. Trimming pared 0 bases from V and 0 bases from J, leaving 13 bases between. This CDR3 region has 17 residues. Looked up from germline, CDR1 is ENHRY and CDR2 is SYGVKD.